The T cell receptor beta chain under discussion was sequenced for a study of blood T cell repertoires in COVID-19 (dated by TCRdb to about 2020). Study-wide context: Collaborator samples came from the United States, Italy and Spain and covered acute and convalescent phases of COVID-19. The samples were drawn from two sources: the first 160 participants of the ongoing ImmuneRACE study, and 1,000 to 1,500 subjects contributed by 6 global collaborators. The repertoires were released in a freely available public database intended as a resource for research on the immune response to SARS-CoV-2. Nearly every sample came with metadata listing a de-identified subject ID, COVID-19 status, age in years and sex. The prospective study material was composed of cDNA or gDNA derived from T cells, B-cell-depleted T cells, or PBMCs. The dataset comprised deeply sampled blood TCRbeta repertoires from subjects exposed to, actively infected with, or recovered from COVID-19. HLA class I and class II types, where available, came from metadata supplied by the sample provider rather than from assay-based typing. Results the study describes overall, beyond this receptor: The quantity of clinical and demographic metadata differed by source and by participant and was supplied without curation.

A second Seattle source provided samples from volunteer blood donors who had recovered from COVID-19. Each collaborating institution followed its own protocols to collect whole blood in K2EDTA tubes. For TCRbeta analysis, collaborator samples were shipped as frozen whole blood, as isolated PBMCs, or as DNA extracted from either sample type. Worth noting for this clone: Its antigen has not been determined. No base quality values were provided; no much bigger clone lies one nucleotide off.

TCRbeta CDR3 regions were amplified from genomic DNA by means of the immunoSEQ Assay, a bias-controlled multiplex PCR. Concerning the study's data processing: Within the assay, amplification of reference gene primers was used to estimate how many nucleated cells each sample contained. Sequence reads were collapsed and filtered to measure the absolute abundance of every unique TCRbeta CDR3 rearrangement. For each sample, productive Simpson clonality was calculated as the square root of Simpson's diversity index over productive rearrangements. TCRdb carries this immuneACCESS record with in-frame sequences only. Its versions omit some clonotypes, under half of them owing to an unresolved V gene in the studies checked, with the rest unexplained. V and J calls and clone size are as listed in that table; D and trimming were resolved from the DNA. Within this sample are about 300,000 clones, with approximately 89% of them counted one time only. The top ten clonotypes cover 5.5% to 8.5% of the sample.

The germline V gene yields MDHEN for CDR1 and SYDVKM for CDR2. V loses 5 bases, J loses 1 base, and the germline ends lie 11 bases apart. From the cysteine through the phenylalanine, the CDR3 covers 14 amino acids. Of all the DNA, just the CDR3 is kept, 42 bases in frame from base 1. Sample: peripheral blood. The chain uses TRBV28 and TRBJ1-1; the D gene cannot be named for sure. The clonotype comes from a young woman who had recovered from COVID-19. CDR3 reads: CASSPRLPNTEAFF. The DNA sequence follows: TGTGCCAGCAGTCCCCGACTCCCGAACACTGAAGCTTTCTTT.